The source of this T cell receptor (beta chain) is a study of identifying expanded T cells in peripheral blood. Study findings and constraints: Variance in clone template counts between approximately 2-week samples significantly increased with total template count across all healthy donors. Around 1.2 clones differed between technical replicates, versus around 15 and 18 over time.

Of note for this clone: Its antigen is still unknown. In the same sample, other DNA sequences code for this CDR3.

The repertoire was sequenced with immunoSEQ multiplex PCR; TCRdb's copy has only in-frame clones and lacks some. This table has approximately 91,000 clones, 70% to 90% appearing once. The V and J ends lost 3 bases and 2 bases, in that order; junction bases with no gene match: 4. CDR3 size: 14 residues. In germline, CDR1 is LGHNA, CDR2 YSLEER. During the collection period, no donor immune events like infections were recorded. The sequence was obtained from a person between 18 and 75 years old in good health. Sequenced sample: blood. This rearrangement joins TRBV4-3 to TRBJ2-7; 7 bases match TRBD1. The CDR3 DNA reads as TGCGCCAGCAGCCAGGTGCAGGGGGCCTACGAGCAGTACTTC. As protein: CASSQVQGAYEQYF.